This entry lists 14 T cell receptor beta chains sequenced from one sample in a study of cytomegalovirus exposure and HLA in healthy donors. PCR was performed using 60 Vbeta and 13 Jbeta primers. The assay was immunoSEQ multiplex PCR, and TCRdb's table has in-frame clones only and misses some. The sample lists some 140,000 clones, roughly 77% seen once, with around 4.8% in the top ten. The source material was PBMCs. The receptors were gathered from a man under 40 in good health.

A few counts support this clone. The chain joins TRBV4-1 to TRBJ1-1; D gene uncertain. Germline V CDR1 and CDR2: MGHRA, YSYEKL. Trimming stripped 1 base from V and 7 bases from J, with 13 bases between. CDR3 length: 14 residues. This CDR3 reads CASSQVGIRGEAFF. The DNA for the CDR3 is TGCGCCAGCAGCCAAGTAGGGATTCGGGGTGAAGCTTTCTTT.

Here the CDR3 DNA reads TGTGCCAGCAGCTCCGAGGCAGGGGGCTGGATGAACACTGAAGCTTTCTTT. Its protein product is CASSSEAGGWMNTEAFF. The chain recombines TRBV5-8 with TRBJ1-1; 8 bases map to TRBD1. V was clipped by 3 bases and J by 0 bases; unmatched bases: 10. Germline values: CDR1 SGHTS, CDR2 YDEGEE. The length of the CDR3 is 17 residues.

This chain uses TRBV28 with TRBJ2-6; TRBD2 is a possible D gene (6 bases). This CDR3 has 17 amino acids. Germline CDR1 MDHEN, CDR2 SYDVKM. The V end lost 5 bases, the J end lost 3 bases, and 17 bases lay between the germline ends. CDR3 DNA: TGTGCCAGCAGTCTCGGAGGGTTCCCTAGTGGGGCCAACGTCCTGACTTTC. It specifies CASSLGGFPSGANVLTF.

The chain combines TRBV7-3 with TRBJ2-1; 10 positions agree with TRBD2. The CDR3 consists of 17 residues. V shed 1 base and J 8 bases; nucleotides not matched to a gene: 11. CDR1 and CDR2 from the germline V gene are SGHTA and FQGTGA. The CDR3 DNA reads TGTGCCAGCAGCTTAAACCCCCAGGCTAGCGGGAGTGATGAGCAGTTCTTC. It yields the protein CASSLNPQASGSDEQFF.

The gene calls are TRBV11-3 and TRBJ2-5, with 8 bases fitting TRBD2. The end of the DNA aligns better with TRBJ2-7, so the J call may be wrong. The CDR3 sequence is 15 residues long. From germline, CDR1 is SGHNT and CDR2 YENEEA. The CDR3 nucleotides are TGTGCCAGCAGCTTACGGGGGGGCCTCTCCTACGAGCAGTACTTC. It is translated as CASSLRGGLSYEQYF.

This chain joins TRBV9 and TRBJ2-7; possible D gene TRBD1, 6 bases. Between the trimmed V and J ends, which lost 3 bases and 0 bases, there was a span of 13 bases. This CDR3 is 15 amino acids long. Germline V gives CDR1 SGDLS, CDR2 YYNGEE. The chain's CDR3 is CASSAFGQNSYEQYF. CDR3 nucleotides: TGTGCCAGCAGCGCTTTCGGACAGAACTCCTACGAGCAGTACTTC.

This clone was counted between two and nine times. The V call is TRBV11-2, the J call TRBJ2-5; no clear D. The CDR3 length is 13 residues. V was trimmed by 3 bases and J by 4 bases, leaving 9 bases between them. Looked up from germline, CDR1 is SGHAT and CDR2 is FQNNGV. Written as DNA, the CDR3 is TGTGCCAGCAGCTTTCAGGATCGAGAGACCCAGTACTTC. Residues: CASSFQDRETQYF.

This chain uses TRBV30 with TRBJ1-1; D is unresolved. The CDR3 consists of 12 residues. Germline V gene data show CDR1 as GTSNPN and CDR2 as SVGIG (reference sequence). Trimming shortened V by 3 bases and J by 1 base, and 6 bases separated the two germline ends. CDR3: CAWRGQNTEAFF. The CDR3 coding sequence is TGTGCCTGGAGGGGCCAGAACACTGAAGCTTTCTTT.

This clone was picked up a small number of times. V and J are TRBV27 and TRBJ2-6, with 8 positions matching TRBD1. The CDR3 contains 15 residues. Germline V gene data show CDR1 as MNHEY and CDR2 as SMNVEV (reference sequence). V dropped 6 bases and J dropped 2; count of bases not matched to a gene: 3. CDR3 coding DNA: TGTGCCAGCAGGACAGGGGAACCTGGGGCCAACGTCCTGACTTTC. As protein: CASRTGEPGANVLTF.

This clone was counted a few times. This chain connects TRBV19 to TRBJ2-5; 9 positions agree with TRBD2. Germline CDR1 reads LNHDA; CDR2 reads SQIVND (reference sequence). The CDR3 is 16 amino acids. Trimming cost V 6 bases and J 5 bases; bases outside gene matches: 13. Here the CDR3 DNA reads TGTGCCAGTAGGGGGGTGGCGGGAGGGCCAACGGAGACCCAGTACTTC. Protein: CASRGVAGGPTETQYF. Full variable domain (outside the CDR3, taken from reference TRBV19 and TRBJ2-5): DGGITQSPKYLFRKEGQNVTLSCEQNLNHDAMYWYRQDPGQGLRLIYYSQIVNDFQKGDIAEGYSVSREKKESFPLTVTSAQKNPTAFYLCASRGVAGGPTETQYFGPGTRLLVL.

CDR3 nucleotides: TGTGCCAGCAGTTCCCTAATCAAAAACATTCAGTACTTC. Translating it yields CASSSLIKNIQYF. The chain carries TRBV27 and TRBJ2-4; D is uncertain. Germline lookup yields CDR1 MNHEY and CDR2 SMNVEV (reference sequence). The CDR3 sequence is 13 residues long. Trimming pared 4 bases from V and 3 bases from J, leaving 7 bases between.

This clone has a handful of counts. The chain has TRBV7-9 and TRBJ2-2; D ambiguous. The CDR3 sequence is 15 residues long. Germline loops: CDR1 SEHNR, CDR2 FQNEAQ (reference sequence). The germline V and J ends were trimmed by 0 bases and 2 bases, with 7 bases remaining between them. CDR3: CASSLAAYNTGELFF. The CDR3 region has the DNA TGTGCCAGCAGCTTAGCGGCTTATAACACCGGGGAGCTGTTTTTT.

The V gene is TRBV28, the J gene TRBJ2-6; TRBD1 agrees at 8 bases. This CDR3 comprises 19 residues. Looked up from germline, CDR1 is MDHEN and CDR2 is SYDVKM. The V segment lost 3 bases and the J segment 0 bases; nucleotides outside the gene matches: 10. The CDR3 sequence: CASSFLDRDPYSGANVLTF. In nucleotides, the CDR3 is TGTGCCAGCAGTTTCCTGGACAGGGACCCGTACTCTGGGGCCAACGTCCTGACTTTC.

This chain uses TRBV4-1 with TRBJ2-5, with TRBD1 matching 10 bases. The CDR3 runs 15 residues. J gave up 11 bases and V 3 bases, and 12 bases lay outside the gene matches. In germline, CDR1 is MGHRA, CDR2 YSYEKL. This CDR3 is CASSQGQGPRGEQYF. The DNA of the CDR3 is TGCGCCAGCAGCCAGGGACAGGGGCCACGTGGGGAGCAGTACTTC.